This T cell receptor beta chain was profiled in a study of PD-1 blockade in classical Hodgkin lymphoma. General study results and limits: What caused the repertoire differences, perhaps disease activity or prior therapy, remains undefined. Newly diagnosed patients were reported to exhibit reduced baseline TCR diversity relative to healthy donors. Baseline diversity resembling that of newly diagnosed patients was seen in complete responders.

All patients experienced relapse after autologous stem cell transplantation, and brentuximab vedotin exposure was variable. Reported best responses ranged across complete response, partial response or progressive disease. Concerning this clone: Its antigen is not known.

Libraries were prepared by immunoSEQ multiplex PCR; TCRdb keeps only in-frame clonotypes and omits some of them. The top ten hold roughly a fifth of the sample, which has about 84,000 clones, about 89% seen once. CDR1 and CDR2 from the germline V gene are MGHRA and YSYEKL. This CDR3 has 15 residues. Germline trimming cut 6 bases from V and 2 bases from J; bases unmatched to any gene: 8. The gene calls are TRBV4-1 and TRBJ2-3; 7 bases line up with TRBD1. The sequencing here drew on peripheral blood mononuclear cells (PBMCs), taken at baseline. The sequence was collected from a human donor with classical Hodgkin lymphoma. The CDR3 reads CASRQTGLTTDTQYF. Here the CDR3 DNA reads TGCGCCAGCAGGCAGACAGGGTTAACCACAGATACGCAGTATTTT.